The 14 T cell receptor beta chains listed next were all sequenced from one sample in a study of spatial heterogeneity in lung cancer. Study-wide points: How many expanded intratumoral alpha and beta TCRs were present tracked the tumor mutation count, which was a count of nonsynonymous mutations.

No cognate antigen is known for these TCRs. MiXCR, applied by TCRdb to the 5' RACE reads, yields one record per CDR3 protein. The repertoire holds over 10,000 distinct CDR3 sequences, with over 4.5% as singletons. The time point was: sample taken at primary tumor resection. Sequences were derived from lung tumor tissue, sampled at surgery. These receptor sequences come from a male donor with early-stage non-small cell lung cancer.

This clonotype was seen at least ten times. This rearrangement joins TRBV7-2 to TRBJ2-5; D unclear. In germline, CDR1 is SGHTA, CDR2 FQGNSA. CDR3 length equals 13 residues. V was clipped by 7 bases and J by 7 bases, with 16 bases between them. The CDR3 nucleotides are TGTGCCAGCACCCCCAGCCCGGGTTCGACCCAGTACTTC. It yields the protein CASTPSPGSTQYF.

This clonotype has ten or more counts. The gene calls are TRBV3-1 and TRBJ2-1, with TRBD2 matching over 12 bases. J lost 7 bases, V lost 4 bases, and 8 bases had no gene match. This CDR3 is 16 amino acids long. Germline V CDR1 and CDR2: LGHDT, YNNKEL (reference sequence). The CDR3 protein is CASSPRLAGVGNEQFF. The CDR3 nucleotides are TGTGCCAGCAGCCCCAGACTAGCGGGAGTTGGGAATGAGCAGTTCTTC.

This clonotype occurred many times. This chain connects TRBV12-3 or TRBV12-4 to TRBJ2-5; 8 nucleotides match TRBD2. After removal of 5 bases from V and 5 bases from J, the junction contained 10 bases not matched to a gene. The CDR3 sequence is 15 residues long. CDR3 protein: CASSPRGGPFETQYF. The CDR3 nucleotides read TGTGCCAGCAGTCCTCGGGGGGGCCCTTTCGAGACCCAGTACTTC.

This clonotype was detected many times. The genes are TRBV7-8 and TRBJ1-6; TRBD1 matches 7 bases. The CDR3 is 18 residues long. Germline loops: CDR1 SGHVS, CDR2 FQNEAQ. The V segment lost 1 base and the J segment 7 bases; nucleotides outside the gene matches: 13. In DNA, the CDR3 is TGTGCCAGCAGCTTAGTACCGTCGGGACAGCTCACAAATTCACCCCTCCACTTT. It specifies CASSLVPSGQLTNSPLHF.

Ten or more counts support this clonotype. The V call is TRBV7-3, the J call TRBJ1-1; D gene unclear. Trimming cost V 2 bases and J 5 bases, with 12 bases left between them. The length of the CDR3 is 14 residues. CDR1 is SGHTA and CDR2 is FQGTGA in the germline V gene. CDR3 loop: CASSLRPGITEAFF. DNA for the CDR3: TGTGCCAGCAGCTTACGTCCGGGAATAACTGAAGCTTTCTTT.

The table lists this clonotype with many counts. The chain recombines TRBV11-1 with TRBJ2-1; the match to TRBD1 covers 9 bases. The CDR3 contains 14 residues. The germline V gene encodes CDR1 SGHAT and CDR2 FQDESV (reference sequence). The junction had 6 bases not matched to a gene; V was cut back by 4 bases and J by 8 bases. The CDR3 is CASSSRTGGDEQFF. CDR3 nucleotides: TGTGCCAGCAGCTCCCGCACAGGGGGCGATGAGCAGTTCTTC.

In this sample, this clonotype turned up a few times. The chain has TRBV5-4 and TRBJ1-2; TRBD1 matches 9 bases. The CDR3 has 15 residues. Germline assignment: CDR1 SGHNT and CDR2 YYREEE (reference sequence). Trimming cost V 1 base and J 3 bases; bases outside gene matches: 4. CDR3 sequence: CASSLKQGADYGYTF. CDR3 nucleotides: TGTGCCAGCAGCTTGAAACAGGGGGCTGACTATGGCTACACCTTC.

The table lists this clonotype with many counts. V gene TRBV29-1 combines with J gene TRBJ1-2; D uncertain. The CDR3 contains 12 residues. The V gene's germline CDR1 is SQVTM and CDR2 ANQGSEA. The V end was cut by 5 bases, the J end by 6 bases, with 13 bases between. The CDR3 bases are TGCAGCGTTACAACAACCGCCGATGGCTACACCTTC. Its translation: CSVTTTADGYTF.

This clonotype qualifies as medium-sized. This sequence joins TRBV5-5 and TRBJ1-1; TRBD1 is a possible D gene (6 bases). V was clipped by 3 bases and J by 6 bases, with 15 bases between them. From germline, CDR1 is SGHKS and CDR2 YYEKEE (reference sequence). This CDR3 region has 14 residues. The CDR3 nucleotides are TGTGCCAGCAGCTACCTACAGGGACGCGCTGAAGCTTTCTTT. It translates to CASSYLQGRAEAFF.

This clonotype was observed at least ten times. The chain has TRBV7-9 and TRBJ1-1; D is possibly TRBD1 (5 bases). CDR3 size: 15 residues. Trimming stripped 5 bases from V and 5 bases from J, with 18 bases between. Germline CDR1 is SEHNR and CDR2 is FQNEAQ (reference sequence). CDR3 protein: CASSQFRGGETEAFF. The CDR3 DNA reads TGTGCCAGCAGCCAATTCCGGGGCGGGGAAACTGAAGCTTTCTTT.

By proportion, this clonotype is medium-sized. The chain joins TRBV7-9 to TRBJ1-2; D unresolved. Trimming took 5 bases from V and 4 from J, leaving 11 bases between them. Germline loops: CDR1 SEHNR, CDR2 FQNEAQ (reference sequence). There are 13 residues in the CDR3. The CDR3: CASSPELIYGYTF. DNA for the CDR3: TGTGCCAGCAGCCCCGAGCTAATCTATGGCTACACCTTC.

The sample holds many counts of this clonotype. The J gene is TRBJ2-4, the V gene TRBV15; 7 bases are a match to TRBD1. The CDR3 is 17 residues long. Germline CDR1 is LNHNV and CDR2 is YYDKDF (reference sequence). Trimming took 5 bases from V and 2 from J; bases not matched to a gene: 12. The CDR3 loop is CATSPPGQALTKNIQYF. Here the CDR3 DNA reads TGTGCCACCAGCCCCCCCGGACAGGCTTTAACCAAAAACATTCAGTACTTC.

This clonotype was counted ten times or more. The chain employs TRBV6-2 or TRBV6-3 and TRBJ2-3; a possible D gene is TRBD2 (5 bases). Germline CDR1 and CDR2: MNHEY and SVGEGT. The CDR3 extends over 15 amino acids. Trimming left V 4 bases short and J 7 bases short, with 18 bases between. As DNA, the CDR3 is TGTGCCAGCAGTTCGAGCGGAGGCCAGACTTATACGCAGTATTTT. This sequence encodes CASSSSGGQTYTQYF.

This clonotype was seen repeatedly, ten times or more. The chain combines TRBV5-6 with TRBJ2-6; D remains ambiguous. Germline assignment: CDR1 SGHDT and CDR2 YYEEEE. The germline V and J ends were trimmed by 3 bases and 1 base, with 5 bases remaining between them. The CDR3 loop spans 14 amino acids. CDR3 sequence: CASSSQSGANVLTF. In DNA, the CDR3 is TGTGCCAGCAGCTCCCAATCTGGGGCCAACGTCCTGACTTTC.